This paragraph reports one TCR beta chain. Genomic DNA (from each subset) was split evenly across several immunoSEQ plates. Data came from immunoSEQ multiplex PCR; TCRdb stores just in-frame clones and leaves some out. The sample contains fewer than 550,000 clones, about three quarters of which appear only once. Adult donors, all healthy and HIV-negative, had no recent acute infections or vaccinations. V gave up 3 bases and J gave up 7 bases; unmatched junction bases: 8. There are 14 residues in the CDR3. CDR1 is KGHSH, CDR2 LQKENI, per germline. The data stem from a study of shared clonotypes between healthy human individuals.

This TCR derives from a woman aged 40-49 years in good health. Some clones in this sample may be carry-over from other donors' samples. The sequenced sample consisted of PBMCs. The chain joins TRBV18 to TRBJ2-7; 8 positions match TRBD2. The CDR3 region is CASSPVERETEQYF. The CDR3 DNA follows: TGTGCCAGCTCACCCGTGGAGCGGGAGACGGAGCAGTACTTC.